The 26 T cell receptor beta chains below come from one sample, sequenced in a study of blood T cell repertoires in COVID-19. Only in-frame clones appear in the TCRdb table, and some are missing; sequencing was by immunoSEQ multiplex PCR. The table includes about 150,000 clones, roughly 84% detected once. Sequencing was performed on peripheral blood. The receptors originated from a woman in her sixties or seventies with COVID-19, enrolled during active disease.

The gene calls are TRBV2 and TRBJ1-5, with unresolved D. CDR1 SNHLY and CDR2 FYNNEI come from the germline V gene. The CDR3 extends over 12 amino acids. Trimming removed 7 bases from V and 4 bases from J, with 8 bases in between. CDR3 loop: CASTGYNQPQHF. Written as DNA, the CDR3 is TGTGCCAGCACAGGTTATAATCAGCCCCAGCATTTT.

J is TRBJ1-1 and V is TRBV30; 8 bases agree with TRBD1. This CDR3 has 12 amino acids. With V trimmed by 5 bases and J by 6 bases, 5 bases remained unmatched. Germline V gene sequence: CDR1 GTSNPN, CDR2 SVGIG (reference sequence). CDR3 nucleotide sequence: TGTGCCTGGGGCTCGGACAGGGCTGAAGCTTTCTTT. Amino acid sequence: CAWGSDRAEAFF.

The chain joins TRBV9 to TRBJ2-2, with 12 bases matching TRBD2. Unmatched junction bases numbered 4, after V lost 3 bases and J lost 4 bases. The germline gives CDR1 SGDLS, CDR2 YYNGEE. There are 16 residues in the CDR3. In nucleotides, the CDR3 is TGTGCCAGCAGCGCCCGACTAGCGGGAGTCACCGGGGAGCTGTTTTTT. Encoded protein: CASSARLAGVTGELFF. Filled out from reference TRBV9 and TRBJ2-2, the complete variable domain reads DSGVTQTPKHLITATGQRVTLRCSPRSGDLSVYWYQQSLDQGLQFLIQYYNGEERAKGNILERFSAQQFPDLHSELNLSSLELGDSALYFCASSARLAGVTGELFFGEGSRLTVL.

The chain links TRBV18 to TRBJ2-7; TRBD1 agrees at 7 bases. Trimming at V came to 5 bases and at J to 5 bases, leaving 6 bases not matched to a gene. Germline values: CDR1 KGHSH, CDR2 LQKENI. The CDR3 is 13 residues long. In DNA form, the CDR3 reads TGTGCCAGCTCAGCTGACAGGGTCCACGAGCAGTACGTC. It specifies CASSADRVHEQYV.

This chain joins TRBV19 and TRBJ1-2; 9 positions agree with TRBD1. CDR3 length equals 14 residues. The V gene's germline CDR1 is LNHDA and CDR2 SQIVND (reference sequence). V dropped 9 bases and J dropped 2; count of bases not matched to a gene: 7. The DNA for the CDR3 is TGTGCCAGCGTAAGGACAGGGGACAACTATGGCTACACCTTC. It encodes CASVRTGDNYGYTF.

This chain joins TRBV6-6 and TRBJ2-1, with TRBD2 matching over 9 bases. Germline V CDR1 and CDR2: MNHNY, SVGAGI (reference sequence). The CDR3 is made up of 14 amino acids. V shed 2 bases and J 8 bases; nucleotides not matched to a gene: 4. The CDR3 bases are TGTGCCAGCAGTTACGGGAGGACTAGCGATGAGCAGTTCTTC. Translating gives CASSYGRTSDEQFF.

V gene TRBV6-5 combines with J gene TRBJ2-5; 12 bases line up with TRBD2. CDR3 length equals 15 residues. The V segment lost 6 bases and the J segment 4 bases; nucleotides outside the gene matches: 6. The V gene's germline CDR1 is MNHEY and CDR2 SVGAGI. The CDR3 DNA reads TGTGCCAGCAGGAGACTAGCGGGAGTCCGAGAGACCCAGTACTTC. This translates into CASRRLAGVRETQYF.

This clone was found once. The chain combines TRBV7-9 with TRBJ1-5; D uncertain. Germline lookup yields CDR1 SEHNR and CDR2 FQNEAQ (reference sequence). Trimming took 4 bases from V and 4 from J, leaving 14 bases between them. This CDR3 is built from 15 residues. The CDR3 bases are TGTGCCAGCAGCTCGGGAGGTGCCGGAAATCAGCCCCAGCATTTT. Encoded protein: CASSSGGAGNQPQHF.

The V call is TRBV6-5, the J call TRBJ1-3; D is undetermined. CDR1 and CDR2 from the germline V gene are MNHEY and SVGAGI. This CDR3 spans 16 amino acids. Deletions cut 0 bases from V and 0 bases from J, with 9 bases between. The CDR3 sequence is CASSYSKWSSGNTIYF. The DNA for the CDR3 is TGTGCCAGCAGTTACTCGAAGTGGAGCTCTGGAAACACCATATATTTT.

This sequence joins TRBV4-2 and TRBJ2-3, with 8 bases that match TRBD2. Germline V lookup: CDR1 LGHNA, CDR2 YNFKEQ. The junction had 10 bases not matched to a gene; V was cut back by 0 bases and J by 8 bases. The length of the CDR3 is 16 residues. The CDR3 is CASSQDAGGGHGTQYF. CDR3 sequence (DNA): TGTGCCAGCAGCCAAGATGCGGGGGGCGGGCACGGTACGCAGTATTTT.

The V and J genes are TRBV6-6 and TRBJ1-2; maybe TRBD1 (6 bases). Germline CDR1 reads MNHNY; CDR2 reads SVGAGI (reference sequence). V lost 2 bases and J 4 bases, leaving 11 bases between the germline ends. This CDR3 contains 14 residues. CDR3 in DNA: TGTGCCAGCAGTTACGAGGGGGATTCCTATGGCTACACCTTC. Its translation is CASSYEGDSYGYTF.

CDR3 nucleotides: TGTGCCAGCAGCTTAGATCTCCTCTATGAGCAGTTCTTC. Translation: CASSLDLLYEQFF. The chain links TRBV11-2 to TRBJ2-1, with D unclear. The CDR3 has 13 residues. V was shortened by 0 bases and J by 8 bases, with 8 bases between the two germline ends. The germline V gene has CDR1 SGHAT and CDR2 FQNNGV.

This chain uses TRBV7-3 with TRBJ2-1, with TRBD1 as a possible D gene (6 bases). This CDR3 is built from 15 residues. CDR1 is SGHTA and CDR2 is FQGTGA in the germline V gene. Trimming removed 3 bases from V and 0 bases from J, with 9 bases in between. In nucleotides, the CDR3 is TGTGCCAGCAGCTTTACGGACAGCTCCTACAATGAGCAGTTCTTC. This translates into CASSFTDSSYNEQFF.

This clone was recorded once. CDR3 DNA: TGTGCCAGCAGTTTAGCCGGGAGAAGCAATCAGCCCCAGCATTTT. Its protein product is CASSLAGRSNQPQHF. The V and J genes are TRBV27 and TRBJ1-5; D is undetermined. V was trimmed by 2 bases and J by 1 base, leaving 9 bases between them. The CDR3 contains 15 residues. Germline V gives CDR1 MNHEY, CDR2 SMNVEV (reference sequence).

This chain uses TRBV27 with TRBJ2-1, with 8 bases fitting TRBD2. Germline CDR1 reads MNHEY; CDR2 reads SMNVEV (reference sequence). With V trimmed by 2 bases and J by 7 bases, 10 bases remained unmatched. CDR3 size: 16 residues. Here the CDR3 reads CASSLRLASRTNEQFF. The CDR3 DNA follows: TGTGCCAGCAGTTTAAGACTAGCGAGTCGAACGAATGAGCAGTTCTTC.

This clone was recorded only once. This sequence joins TRBV9 and TRBJ2-5; D possibly corresponds to TRBD1 (5 bases). The CDR3 contains 16 residues. Trimming cost V 0 bases and J 2 bases, with 14 bases left between them. Per the germline V gene, CDR1 is SGDLS and CDR2 is YYNGEE. The CDR3 nucleotides read TGTGCCAGCAGCGTAGCATTGGGGCTACAGCAAGAGACCCAGTACTTC. This codes for CASSVALGLQQETQYF.

V usage is TRBV5-4 and J usage is TRBJ2-5, with 8 bases fitting TRBD2. In germline, CDR1 is SGHNT, CDR2 YYREEE (reference sequence). After removal of 3 bases from V and 4 bases from J, the junction contained 5 bases not matched to a gene. The CDR3 spans 14 residues. The CDR3 sequence: CASSSVLAGETQYF. The CDR3 region has the DNA TGTGCCAGCAGCTCCGTCCTAGCGGGAGAGACCCAGTACTTC.

This clone came up once. The chain combines TRBV9 with TRBJ2-5; 7 bases are shared with TRBD2. In germline, CDR1 is SGDLS, CDR2 YYNGEE. The CDR3 extends over 15 amino acids. The V segment lost 0 bases and the J segment 1 base; nucleotides outside the gene matches: 3. DNA of the CDR3: TGTGCCAGCAGCGTAGCGGGGGGAGCCCAAGAGACCCAGTACTTC. Translated, it gives CASSVAGGAQETQYF.

V and J are TRBV14 and TRBJ1-1; D is possibly TRBD1 (6 bases). Germline loops: CDR1 SGHDN, CDR2 FVKESK. CDR3 length: 12 amino acids. Trimming stripped 4 bases from V and 4 bases from J, with 7 bases between. This CDR3 is CASSRGPTEAFF. DNA of the CDR3: TGTGCCAGCAGCCGGGGGCCCACTGAAGCTTTCTTT.

The chain links TRBV7-2 to TRBJ1-2; D remains unclear. V dropped 5 bases and J dropped 4 bases, with 14 bases sitting between them. This CDR3 is 14 amino acids long. The germline gives CDR1 SGHTA, CDR2 FQGNSA. The CDR3 protein is CASSVQEGGYGYTF. DNA for the CDR3: TGTGCCAGCAGCGTGCAGGAGGGTGGCTATGGCTACACCTTC.

Only a few counts were recorded for this clone. V is TRBV19 and J is TRBJ2-7; 7 bases are a match to TRBD2. J gave up 5 bases and V 2 bases, and 6 bases lay outside the gene matches. Per the germline V gene, CDR1 is LNHDA and CDR2 is SQIVND (reference sequence). The CDR3 extends over 14 amino acids. The CDR3 sequence is CASSIRGRAHEQYF. Here the CDR3 DNA reads TGTGCCAGTAGTATAAGAGGGAGGGCCCACGAGCAGTACTTC.

The chain couples TRBV27 to TRBJ1-1; D is perhaps TRBD1 (5 bases). Trimming left V 3 bases short and J 3 bases short, with 11 bases between. This CDR3 is built from 14 residues. CDR1 is MNHEY, CDR2 SMNVEV, per germline (reference sequence). In DNA form, the CDR3 reads TGTGCCAGCAGTTTCTCGACAGCCTACACTGAAGCTTTCTTT. Protein sequence: CASSFSTAYTEAFF.

The chain links TRBV19 to TRBJ1-5; 8 bases are a match to TRBD1. The V gene end was trimmed by 8 bases and the J gene end by 0 bases; junction bases not matched to a gene: 12. Germline V gives CDR1 LNHDA, CDR2 SQIVND (reference sequence). The CDR3 contains 17 residues. The CDR3 DNA reads as TGTGCCAGTTCGTGGACAGGGAGGGGTTATAGCAATCAGCCCCAGCATTTT. Translated: CASSWTGRGYSNQPQHF. Complete variable domain (other parts from reference TRBV19 and TRBJ1-5): DGGITQSPKYLFRKEGQNVTLSCEQNLNHDAMYWYRQDPGQGLRLIYYSQIVNDFQKGDIAEGYSVSREKKESFPLTVTSAQKNPTAFYLCASSWTGRGYSNQPQHFGDGTRLSIL.

This clone occurred once. The V call is TRBV2, the J call TRBJ2-6; possibly TRBD1 for D (7 bases). Germline V gene lookup returns CDR1 SNHLY and CDR2 FYNNEI. The CDR3 is made up of 17 amino acids. V was trimmed by 6 bases and J by 0 bases, leaving 15 bases between them. CDR3: CASRRRGQSSGANVLTF. CDR3 nucleotide sequence: TGTGCCAGCAGGAGGAGGGGACAGAGCTCTGGGGCCAACGTCCTGACTTTC.

This clone was seen once. The V gene is TRBV7-9, the J gene TRBJ2-5, with D maybe TRBD2 (7 bases). The CDR3 contains 15 residues. From germline, CDR1 is SEHNR and CDR2 FQNEAQ (reference sequence). V was cut by 4 bases and J by 1 base, with 13 bases left in between. The CDR3 coding sequence is TGTGCCAGCAGCTCGGGGAGGGGGAGCCAAGAGACCCAGTACTTC. It codes for CASSSGRGSQETQYF.

V is TRBV3-1 (or the pseudogene TRBV3-2) and J is TRBJ2-7; 8 bases are shared with TRBD2. CDR1 is LGHDT and CDR2 is YNNKEL in the germline V gene (reference sequence). The CDR3 consists of 15 residues. J gave up 4 bases and V 5 bases, and 10 bases lay outside the gene matches. CDR3 DNA sequence: TGTGCCAGCAGCGTCCTAGCGGGTAGGGAGTACGAGCAGTACTTC. Protein product: CASSVLAGREYEQYF.